This paragraph covers one T cell receptor beta chain sequence. The CDR3 length is 15 residues. Trimming pared 2 bases from V and 3 bases from J, leaving 11 bases between. Per the germline V gene, CDR1 is MNHEY and CDR2 is SVGAGI. This sample was included in a study of blood T cell repertoires in COVID-19. Study-wide background: The United States, Italy and Spain provided the acute and convalescent COVID-19 samples. PBMCs, B-cell-depleted T cells, or T cells provided the cDNA or gDNA that made up the material.

Per the study methods: Estimation of nucleated cell counts was performed using reference gene primer amplification. TCRdb keeps only in-frame clones here, not all; method: immunoSEQ multiplex PCR. The DNA gave D and trimming, while V, J and clone size come from that table. The sample lists about 80,000 clones; about four fifths were seen once. The sample taken for sequencing was peripheral blood. This clonotype originated in a human donor in a cohort sampled during active COVID-19. The rearrangement joins TRBV6-5 to TRBJ1-5; D may be TRBD1 (6 bases). CDR3 sequence reads: CASSYGQGHNQPQHF. The CDR3 nucleotides read TGTGCCAGCAGTTACGGGCAGGGACACAATCAGCCCCAGCATTTT.